This TCR beta chain originates from a study of monozygotic twins with inflammatory bowel disease. TCRdb re-called the 5' RACE reads; one entry per CDR3 protein, DNA not given. The sample totals approximately 400,000 distinct CDR3 sequences. The CDR3 has 15 residues. The V call is TRBV12-3 or TRBV12-4, the J call TRBJ2-7; TCRdb calls TRBD2, which cannot be checked without DNA. The sample taken for sequencing was blood. The receptor comes from a human donor with ulcerative colitis or Crohn's disease, or a healthy co-twin of an affected twin (not recorded which). This CDR3 is CASRTAGGGSYEQYF.